This T cell receptor beta chain was identified in a study of blood T cell repertoires in COVID-19. Background on the study: Acute-phase and convalescent COVID-19 samples originated in the United States, Italy and Spain. The cDNA or gDNA used as material had been derived from T cells, B-cell-depleted T cells, or PBMCs.

As handled by the study authors: Estimates of nucleated cell counts were drawn from the amplification of reference gene primers. Produced via immunoSEQ multiplex PCR; TCRdb's table is partial and in-frame only. V, J and clone size were drawn from that table, and D and trimming were deduced from the DNA. The sample includes under 200,000 clones, roughly nine tenths of them seen just once. Source material: peripheral blood. This sequence was found in a man between 70 and 80 years old with acute or convalescent COVID-19.

CDR3 DNA: TGTGCCACCAGTGATTTAGCCAATACGCAGTATTTT. Amino acids: CATSDLANTQYF. V is TRBV24-1 and J is TRBJ2-3; D not resolved. Germline V gene lookup returns CDR1 KGHDR and CDR2 SFDVKD. CDR3 length: 12 residues. V was clipped by 1 base and J by 7 bases, with 5 bases between them.